This entry features one T cell receptor (beta chain) sequence. Using immunoSEQ multiplex PCR, the repertoire was profiled, and TCRdb retains in-frame clones only, with some absent. The sample has about 31,000 clones; 91% are singletons. The data belong to a study of T cells after posttransplantation cyclophosphamide. Cells defined as naive were viable CD3+CD4+ or CD3+CD8+ and CCR7+CD45RA+CD45RO-CD95-CD27+CD28+. Sequences were obtained from naive CD4+ T cells sorted from blood. This clonotype originated in a man aged 25 to 40 in good health and a related stem cell transplant donor.

CDR3 residues: CASSHPRGPVPLVEQYF. The CDR3, as DNA: TGTGCCAGCAGCCATCCTAGGGGGCCGGTTCCTCTTGTCGAGCAGTACTTC. J is TRBJ2-7 and V is TRBV14; 7 bases agree with TRBD1. Germline loops: CDR1 SGHDN, CDR2 FVKESK. CDR3 length: 17 residues. V lost 3 bases and J lost 6; bases outside the gene matches: 17.